Below are 16 T cell receptor beta chains sequenced from a single sample in a study of PD-1 blockade in classical Hodgkin lymphoma. Time point given: newly diagnosed, previously untreated cHL patient sample. Measured with immunoSEQ multiplex PCR; TCRdb has only the in-frame clones, and not every one. The sample contains 16,000 or so clones, roughly 81% of which appear only once. Source material: peripheral blood mononuclear cells (PBMCs). These receptors were obtained from a human donor with classical Hodgkin lymphoma.

The genes are TRBV5-1 and TRBJ2-1; D ambiguous. V lost 0 bases and J lost 2, with 9 bases in between. CDR1 is SGHRS and CDR2 is YFSETQ in the germline V gene. The CDR3 spans 15 residues. The CDR3 DNA reads as TGCGCCAGCAGCTTGGACCATTCCCCCTACAATGAGCAGTTCTTC. Amino acids: CASSLDHSPYNEQFF.

Only a few counts were recorded for this clone. This chain links TRBV6-5 with TRBJ1-1, with 7 bases fitting TRBD1. V shed 5 bases and J 9 bases; nucleotides not matched to a gene: 9. Per the germline V gene, CDR1 is MNHEY and CDR2 is SVGAGI. This CDR3 spans 13 amino acids. CDR3 residues: CASSTDRRLQAFF. The DNA of the CDR3 is TGTGCCAGCAGTACGGACAGGAGACTCCAAGCTTTCTTT.

This rearrangement joins TRBV11-2 to TRBJ2-7; D is perhaps TRBD2 (5 bases). CDR1 SGHAT and CDR2 FQNNGV come from the germline V gene. V was clipped by 1 base and J by 2 bases, with 18 bases between them. This CDR3 region has 17 residues. As DNA, the CDR3 is TGTGCCAGCAGCTTAGTCGGCAGAGGGATTGGTACCTACGAGCAGTACTTC. This encodes CASSLVGRGIGTYEQYF.

The rearrangement uses TRBV11-3 and TRBJ2-5, with 10 bases aligning to TRBD2. V was clipped by 4 bases and J by 5 bases; unmatched bases: 7. Germline V gene lookup returns CDR1 SGHNT and CDR2 YENEEA. The CDR3 covers 15 residues. CDR3 in DNA: TGTGCCAGCAGCTCAAGCGGGAGGGCCGGGGAGACCCAGTACTTC. Amino acids: CASSSSGRAGETQYF. Full variable domain (rest looked up from reference TRBV11-3 and TRBJ2-5): EAGVVQSPRYKIIEKKQPVAFWCNPISGHNTLYWYLQNLGQGPELLIRYENEEAVDDSQLPKDRFSAERLKGVDSTLKIQPAELGDSAVYLCASSSSGRAGETQYFGPGTRLLVL.

This sequence joins TRBV27 and TRBJ2-1, with D unresolved. This CDR3 is 14 amino acids long. Germline V gives CDR1 MNHEY, CDR2 SMNVEV (reference sequence). Trimming left V 3 bases short and J 6 bases short, with 12 bases between. The CDR3 DNA reads as TGTGCCAGCAGTTTCCTCGGACCCGGCAATGAGCAGTTCTTC. Its protein is CASSFLGPGNEQFF.

This chain joins TRBV6-1 and TRBJ2-7; TRBD1 is a possible D gene (5 bases). The CDR3 is made up of 10 amino acids. Trimming took off 4 bases at V and 11 bases at J, with 9 bases between the two ends. Germline CDR1 and CDR2: MNHNS and SASEGT. The CDR3 bases are TGTGCCAGCAGTGGCCTCAGGGAGTACTTC. Translating gives CASSGLREYF.

The chain recombines TRBV5-1 with TRBJ1-4; TRBD1 agrees at 9 bases. From germline, CDR1 is SGHRS and CDR2 YFSETQ. The CDR3 has 17 amino acids. Unmatched junction bases numbered 7, after V lost 4 bases and J lost 0 bases. CDR3 DNA sequence: TGCGCCAGCAGCCTGGGGACAGGGAAAGCAACTAATGAAAAACTGTTTTTT. This codes for CASSLGTGKATNEKLFF.

This clone has only one observation. V usage is TRBV2 and J usage is TRBJ1-2; D is perhaps TRBD1 (6 bases). Germline V CDR1 and CDR2: SNHLY, FYNNEI. The CDR3 runs 12 residues. Trimming stripped 4 bases from V and 3 bases from J, with 6 bases between. The CDR3 loop reads CASSAGDYGYTF. DNA for the CDR3: TGTGCCAGCAGTGCAGGGGACTATGGCTACACCTTC.

V usage is TRBV19 and J usage is TRBJ1-2; no reliable D call. The germline gives CDR1 LNHDA, CDR2 SQIVND (reference sequence). The germline V and J ends were trimmed by 3 bases and 4 bases, with 6 bases remaining between them. The CDR3 runs 12 residues. CDR3 sequence (DNA): TGTGCCAGTAGTATGGAAATCTATGGCTACACCTTC. Encoded protein: CASSMEIYGYTF.

A few counts support this clone. The chain recombines TRBV4-2 with TRBJ2-7; TRBD2 matches 7 bases. The V gene end was trimmed by 0 bases and the J gene end by 5 bases; junction bases not matched to a gene: 10. Germline V gene lookup returns CDR1 LGHNA and CDR2 YNFKEQ. The CDR3 is made up of 16 amino acids. CDR3: CASSQEGAGNSDEQYF. CDR3 bases: TGTGCCAGCAGCCAAGAGGGAGCGGGAAATTCGGACGAGCAGTACTTC.

The rearrangement uses TRBV28 and TRBJ2-6; maybe TRBD1 (7 bases). The CDR3 contains 18 residues. In germline, CDR1 is MDHEN, CDR2 SYDVKM. V was cut by 6 bases and J by 0 bases, with 18 bases left in between. The CDR3 region is CASRPWTGGVSGANVLTF. Here the CDR3 DNA reads TGTGCCAGCAGGCCCTGGACAGGCGGGGTCTCTGGGGCCAACGTCCTGACTTTC.

The chain employs TRBV7-9 and TRBJ1-1, with a tentative D call TRBD1 (5 bases). Germline V gene data show CDR1 as SEHNR and CDR2 as FQNEAQ (reference sequence). V was pared by 5 bases and J by 6 bases, with 16 bases between. The CDR3 consists of 14 residues. As DNA, the CDR3 is TGTGCCAGCAGCGTCGGGACTCCACTGCCTGAAGCTTTCTTT. This codes for CASSVGTPLPEAFF.

The DNA for the CDR3 is TGTGCCAGCAGCTCCCTAGGGACAGGAGAGACCCAGTACTTC. The encoded protein is CASSSLGTGETQYF. J is TRBJ2-5 and V is TRBV7-6; 8 nucleotides line up with TRBD1. From germline, CDR1 is SGHVS and CDR2 FNYEAQ. This CDR3 comprises 14 residues. Trimming at V came to 4 bases and at J to 4 bases, leaving 5 bases not matched to a gene.

The J gene is TRBJ2-3, the V gene TRBV10-3; 13 bases are a match to TRBD2. Losses at the gene ends were 10 bases for V and 6 bases for J; bases not matched to a gene: 13. The CDR3 is 16 residues long. Germline CDR1 is ENHRY and CDR2 is SYGVKD. The CDR3 region is CATSWGTSGNQDTQYF. In nucleotides, the CDR3 is TGTGCCACCTCGTGGGGGACTAGCGGGAATCAGGATACGCAGTATTTT.

This chain uses TRBV7-9 with TRBJ1-3, with unresolved D. Germline CDR1 SEHNR, CDR2 FQNEAQ (reference sequence). The CDR3 sequence is 13 residues long. V was trimmed by 9 bases and J by 2 bases, leaving 11 bases between them. For the CDR3, the DNA is TGTGCCAGTCTCGAGCCTCCTGGAAACACCATATATTTT. This codes for CASLEPPGNTIYF. The complete variable domain, with remaining parts taken from reference TRBV7-9 and TRBJ1-3, reads DTGVSQNPRHKITKRGQNVTFRCDPISEHNRLYWYRQTLGQGPEFLTYFQNEAQLEKSRLLSDRFSAERPKGSFSTLEIQRTEQGDSAMYLCASLEPPGNTIYFGEGSWLTVV.

The rearrangement uses TRBV5-4 and TRBJ2-5, with 7 nucleotides matching TRBD1. The V and J ends lost 4 bases and 1 base, in that order; junction bases with no gene match: 4. The CDR3 contains 14 residues. Germline assignment: CDR1 SGHNT and CDR2 YYREEE (reference sequence). CDR3 residues: CASSRDRAQETQYF. CDR3 sequence (DNA): TGTGCCAGCAGCCGTGACAGGGCCCAAGAGACCCAGTACTTC.